This TCR beta chain was sequenced in a study of blood T cell repertoires in COVID-19. About the research overall: The United States, Italy and Spain were the sources of the acute and convalescent COVID-19 samples. The analysed material was cDNA or gDNA that came from T cells, B-cell-depleted T cells, or PBMCs.

Germline V gives CDR1 MDHEN, CDR2 SYDVKM. Deletions cut 0 bases from V and 6 bases from J, with 17 bases between. The CDR3 loop spans 16 amino acids. In Seattle, patients joined the study during active infection and were tracked longitudinally. Method: immunoSEQ multiplex PCR; TCRdb's copy keeps in-frame clones and lacks some. The sample has some 270,000 clones, around 85% seen once; the top ten hold 0.87%. The source of this sequence is a human donor with COVID-19, enrolled during active disease. The donor label of this sample is uncertain. Sequences were obtained from peripheral blood. The chain combines TRBV28 with TRBJ1-2; D is perhaps TRBD1 (6 bases). The CDR3 DNA sequence: TGTGCCAGCAGTTTATGGTTGGCAGGGGACCGCCATGGCTACACCTTC. Protein: CASSLWLAGDRHGYTF.